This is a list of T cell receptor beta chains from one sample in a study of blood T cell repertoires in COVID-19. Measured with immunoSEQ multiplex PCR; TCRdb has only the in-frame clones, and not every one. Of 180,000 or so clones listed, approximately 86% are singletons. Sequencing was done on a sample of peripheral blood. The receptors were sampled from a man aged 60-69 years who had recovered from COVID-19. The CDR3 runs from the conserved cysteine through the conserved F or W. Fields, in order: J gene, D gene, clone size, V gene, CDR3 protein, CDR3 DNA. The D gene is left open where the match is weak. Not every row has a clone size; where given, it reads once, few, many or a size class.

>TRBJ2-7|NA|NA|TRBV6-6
CASSPGGSYEQYF
TGTGCCAGCAGTCCTGGGGGGTCCTACGAGCAGTACTTC
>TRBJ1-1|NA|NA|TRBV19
CASSGQVNTEAFF
TGTGCCAGTAGTGGGCAGGTAAACACTGAAGCTTTCTTT
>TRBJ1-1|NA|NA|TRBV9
CASSAGTEAFF
TGTGCCAGCAGCGCGGGCACTGAAGCTTTCTTT
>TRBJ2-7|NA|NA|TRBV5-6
CASSYPGAYEQYF
TGTGCCAGCAGCTACCCAGGTGCATACGAGCAGTACTTC
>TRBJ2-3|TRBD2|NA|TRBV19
CASSSASGVSDTQYF
TGTGCCAGTAGTTCCGCTAGCGGGGTCTCAGATACGCAGTATTTT
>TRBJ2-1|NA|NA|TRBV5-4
CASSRGGQYNEQFF
TGTGCCAGCAGCAGGGGTGGACAGTACAATGAGCAGTTCTTC
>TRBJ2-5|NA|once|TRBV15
CATSGLTGSWTQYF
TGTGCCACCAGCGGCCTTACAGGGTCCTGGACCCAGTACTTC
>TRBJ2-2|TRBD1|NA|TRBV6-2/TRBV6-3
CASSYGGQGAPGELFF
TGTGCCAGCAGTTACGGGGGACAGGGGGCGCCCGGGGAGCTGTTTTTT
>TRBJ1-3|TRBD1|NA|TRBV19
CASSSRGSRGMNQRNTIYF
TGTGCCAGCTCAAGCCGGGGAAGCAGGGGGATGAACCAACGAAACACCATATATTTT
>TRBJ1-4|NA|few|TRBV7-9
CASSLTENEKLFF
TGTGCCAGCAGCCTGACAGAGAATGAAAAACTGTTTTTT
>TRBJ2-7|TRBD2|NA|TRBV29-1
CSTRTSGGHQYF
TGCAGCACTAGGACTAGCGGGGGGCATCAGTACTTC
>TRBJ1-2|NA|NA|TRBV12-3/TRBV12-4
CASSPQWNYGYTF
TGTGCCAGCAGTCCCCAGTGGAACTATGGCTACACCTTC
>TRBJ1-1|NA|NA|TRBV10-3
CAITGTTNTEAFF
TGTGCCATCACTGGTACAACGAACACTGAAGCTTTCTTT
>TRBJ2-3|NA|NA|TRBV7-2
CASSITGSDTQYF
TGTGCCAGCAGCATCACAGGGTCAGATACGCAGTATTTT
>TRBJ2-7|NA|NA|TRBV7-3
CASSFQRQDEQYF
TGTGCCAGCAGCTTCCAGCGCCAAGACGAGCAGTACTTC
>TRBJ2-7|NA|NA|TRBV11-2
CASSLGIDWGGGYYEQYF
TGTGCCAGCAGCTTAGGCATTGATTGGGGCGGCGGATACTACGAGCAGTACTTC
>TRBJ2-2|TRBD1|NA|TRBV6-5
CASRTGFTHFVLFF
TGTGCCAGCAGGACAGGGTTTACCCACTTCGTGCTGTTTTTT
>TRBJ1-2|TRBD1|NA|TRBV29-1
CSVEPGQTYNYGYTF
TGCAGCGTTGAACCGGGACAGACTTATAACTATGGCTACACCTTC
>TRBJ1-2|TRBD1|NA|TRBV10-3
CAISERDRGQSGYTF
TGTGCCATCAGTGAGAGGGACAGGGGTCAGAGTGGCTACACCTTC
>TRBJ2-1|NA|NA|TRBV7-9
CASSLADGGDEQFF
TGTGCCAGCAGCTTAGCGGATGGAGGGGATGAGCAGTTCTTC
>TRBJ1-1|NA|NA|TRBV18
CASSRGEAEAFF
TGTGCCAGCTCACGAGGGGAGGCTGAAGCTTTCTTT
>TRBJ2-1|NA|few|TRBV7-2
CASSLGPRDLNEQFF
TGTGCCAGCAGCTTAGGGCCCCGGGACTTGAATGAGCAGTTCTTC
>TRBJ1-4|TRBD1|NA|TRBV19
CASNTPGQANEKLFF
TGTGCCAGTAACACCCCGGGACAGGCGAATGAAAAACTGTTTTTT
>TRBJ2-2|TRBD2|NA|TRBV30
CAWTGLAGEATGELFF
TGTGCCTGGACGGGACTAGCGGGGGAGGCGACCGGGGAGCTGTTTTTT